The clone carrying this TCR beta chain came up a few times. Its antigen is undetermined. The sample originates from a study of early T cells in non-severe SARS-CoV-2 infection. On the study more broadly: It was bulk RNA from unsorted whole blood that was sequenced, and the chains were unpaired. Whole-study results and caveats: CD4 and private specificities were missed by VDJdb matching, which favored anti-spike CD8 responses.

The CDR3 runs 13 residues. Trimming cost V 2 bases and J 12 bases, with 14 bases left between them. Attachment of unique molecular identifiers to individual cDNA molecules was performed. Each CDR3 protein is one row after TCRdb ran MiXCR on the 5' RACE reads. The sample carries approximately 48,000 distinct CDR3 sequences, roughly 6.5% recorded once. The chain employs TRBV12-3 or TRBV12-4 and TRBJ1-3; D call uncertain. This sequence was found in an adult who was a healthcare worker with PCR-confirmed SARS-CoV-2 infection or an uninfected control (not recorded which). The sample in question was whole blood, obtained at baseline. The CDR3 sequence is CASSLKYGVGIYF. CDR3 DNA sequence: TGTGCCAGCAGTTTAAAGTATGGTGTGGGCATATATTTT.